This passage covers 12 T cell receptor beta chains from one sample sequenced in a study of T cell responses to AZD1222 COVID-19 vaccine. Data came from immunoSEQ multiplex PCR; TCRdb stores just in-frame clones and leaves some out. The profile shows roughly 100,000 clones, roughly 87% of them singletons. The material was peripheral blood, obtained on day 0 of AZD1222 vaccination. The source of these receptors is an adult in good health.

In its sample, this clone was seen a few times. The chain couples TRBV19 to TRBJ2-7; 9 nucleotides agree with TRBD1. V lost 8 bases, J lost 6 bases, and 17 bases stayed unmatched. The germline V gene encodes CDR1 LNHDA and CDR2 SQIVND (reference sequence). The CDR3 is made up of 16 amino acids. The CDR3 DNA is TGTGCCAGTTCCCCACGCTCCGGGACAGGGTATCTCGAGCAGTACTTC. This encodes CASSPRSGTGYLEQYF.

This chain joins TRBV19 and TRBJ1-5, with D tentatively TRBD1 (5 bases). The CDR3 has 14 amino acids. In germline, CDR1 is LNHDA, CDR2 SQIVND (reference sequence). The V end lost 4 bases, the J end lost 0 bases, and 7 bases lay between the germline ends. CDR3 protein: CASSKQDSNQPQHF. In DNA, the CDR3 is TGTGCCAGTAGTAAACAGGATAGCAATCAGCCCCAGCATTTT.

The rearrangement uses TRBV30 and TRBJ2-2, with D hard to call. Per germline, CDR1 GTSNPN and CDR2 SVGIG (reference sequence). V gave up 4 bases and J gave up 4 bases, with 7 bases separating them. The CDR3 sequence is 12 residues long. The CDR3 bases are TGTGCCTGGAAAGGGTCCACCGGGGAGCTGTTTTTT. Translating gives CAWKGSTGELFF.

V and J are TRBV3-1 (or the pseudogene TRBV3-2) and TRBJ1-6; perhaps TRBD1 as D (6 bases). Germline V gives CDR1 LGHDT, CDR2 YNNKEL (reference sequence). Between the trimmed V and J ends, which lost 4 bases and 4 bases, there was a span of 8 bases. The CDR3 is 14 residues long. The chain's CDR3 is CASSRGTYNSPLHF. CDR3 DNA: TGTGCCAGCAGCCGGGGGACATATAATTCACCCCTCCACTTT.

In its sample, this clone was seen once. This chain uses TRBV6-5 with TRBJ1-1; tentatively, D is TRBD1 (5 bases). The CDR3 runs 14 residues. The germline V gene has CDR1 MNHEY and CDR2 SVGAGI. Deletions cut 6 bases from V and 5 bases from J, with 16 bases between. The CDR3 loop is CASSQGTGGTEAFF. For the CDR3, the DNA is TGTGCCAGCAGCCAAGGGACGGGAGGGACTGAAGCTTTCTTT.

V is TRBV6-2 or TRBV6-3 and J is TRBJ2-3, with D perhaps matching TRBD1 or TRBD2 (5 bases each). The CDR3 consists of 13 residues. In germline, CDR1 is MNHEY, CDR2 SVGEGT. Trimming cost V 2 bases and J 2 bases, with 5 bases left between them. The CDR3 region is CASSYGTTDTQYF. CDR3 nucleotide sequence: TGTGCCAGCAGTTACGGGACCACAGATACGCAGTATTTT.

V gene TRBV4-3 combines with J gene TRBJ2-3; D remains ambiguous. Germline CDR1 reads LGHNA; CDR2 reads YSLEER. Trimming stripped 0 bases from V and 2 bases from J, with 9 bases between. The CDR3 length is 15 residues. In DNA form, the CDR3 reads TGCGCCAGCAGCCAAGATTTGGCCACCACAGATACGCAGTATTTT. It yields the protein CASSQDLATTDTQYF.

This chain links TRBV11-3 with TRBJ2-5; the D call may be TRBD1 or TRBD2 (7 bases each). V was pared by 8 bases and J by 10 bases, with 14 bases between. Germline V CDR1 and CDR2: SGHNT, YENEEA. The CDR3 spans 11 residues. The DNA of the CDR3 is TGTGCCAGCCCGACAGGGAGGGTCCAGTACTTC. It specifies CASPTGRVQYF.

The CDR3 spells CSVEDQGVTDTQYF. The DNA of the CDR3 is TGCAGCGTTGAAGATCAGGGGGTCACAGATACGCAGTATTTT. The J gene is TRBJ2-3, the V gene TRBV29-1; 7 nucleotides line up with TRBD1. The V segment lost 0 bases and the J segment 2 bases; nucleotides outside the gene matches: 2. CDR3 length: 14 residues. CDR1 SQVTM and CDR2 ANQGSEA come from the germline V gene.

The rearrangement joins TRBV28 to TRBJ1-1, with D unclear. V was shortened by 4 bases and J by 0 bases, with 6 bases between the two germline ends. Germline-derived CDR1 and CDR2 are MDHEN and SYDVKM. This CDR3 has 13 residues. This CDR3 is CASSSPVNTEAFF. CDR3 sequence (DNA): TGTGCCAGCAGTTCCCCGGTGAACACTGAAGCTTTCTTT.

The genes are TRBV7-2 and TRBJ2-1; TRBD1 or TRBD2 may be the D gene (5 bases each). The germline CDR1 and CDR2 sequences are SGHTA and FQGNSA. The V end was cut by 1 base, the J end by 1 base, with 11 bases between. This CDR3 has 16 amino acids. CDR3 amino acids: CASSLDLGTSYNEQFF. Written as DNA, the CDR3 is TGTGCCAGCAGCTTAGATCTGGGGACGTCCTACAATGAGCAGTTCTTC.

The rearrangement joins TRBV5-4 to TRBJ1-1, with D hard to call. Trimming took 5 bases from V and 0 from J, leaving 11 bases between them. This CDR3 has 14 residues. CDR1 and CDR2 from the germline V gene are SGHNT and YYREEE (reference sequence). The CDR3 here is CASSEATMNTEAFF. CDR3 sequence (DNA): TGTGCCAGCAGTGAGGCTACGATGAACACTGAAGCTTTCTTT.